The 29 T cell receptor beta chains reported below all come from one sample, sequenced in a study of regulatory T cells in long-lasting Graves disease. Time point: newly diagnosed GD, antithyroid drugs for less than 3 months. Construction of the TCR library relied on RNA isolated from PBMCs. HTBI primers from iRepertoire and Arm-PCR of CDR3 regions yielded the TCR beta libraries. TCRdb passed the multiplex PCR reads through MiXCR, listing each CDR3 protein once. The sample holds 350,000 to 500,000 distinct CDR3 sequences; approximately 15% are singletons and the top ten take around a sixth. These data were also reused for a study on T cells in Graves' hyperthyroidism and ophthalmopathy.

The sequencing used peripheral blood mononuclear cells (PBMCs), collected at new diagnosis, from a patient treated with antithyroid drugs. These receptors all stem from a woman between 50 and 59 years old with Graves disease.

Many counts were recorded for this clonotype. The CDR3 nucleotides are TGTGCCAGCAGTTACGGGAGGGGCTCTTACGAGCAGTACTTC. Translated, it gives CASSYGRGSYEQYF. This chain connects TRBV6-5 to TRBJ2-7; 7 nucleotides align to TRBD2. The J segment lost 4 bases and the V segment lost 2 bases, leaving 5 bases of the junction unmatched. Germline V lookup: CDR1 MNHEY, CDR2 SVGAGI. This CDR3 spans 14 amino acids.

This clonotype was observed many times. The chain joins TRBV7-8 to TRBJ2-5; D gene ambiguous. Germline loops: CDR1 SGHVS, CDR2 FQNEAQ. The CDR3 spans 13 residues. V was cut by 5 bases and J by 5 bases, with 12 bases left in between. As DNA, the CDR3 is TGTGCCAGCAGCCGGGTAGGGTGGGAGACCCAGTACTTC. Amino acid sequence: CASSRVGWETQYF.

The sample holds a few counts of this clonotype. This chain links TRBV19 with TRBJ2-7, with 10 bases matching TRBD1. The V gene's germline CDR1 is LNHDA and CDR2 SQIVND (reference sequence). This CDR3 is 17 amino acids long. V was pared by 5 bases and J by 1 base, with 11 bases of the junction left unmatched. The CDR3 sequence: CASSLLPGQGRSYEQYF. In nucleotides, the CDR3 is TGTGCCAGTAGTCTGCTACCGGGACAGGGGCGTTCCTACGAGCAGTACTTC.

This clonotype occurred a few times. The chain combines TRBV28 with TRBJ2-1; either TRBD1 or TRBD2 may supply D (5 bases each). CDR1 is MDHEN, CDR2 SYDVKM, per germline. V gave up 3 bases and J gave up 4 bases, with 13 bases separating them. The CDR3 runs to 15 residues. CDR3 nucleotide sequence: TGTGCCAGCAGTTTTCCAGGGACGGCTTACAATGAGCAGTTCTTC. Protein: CASSFPGTAYNEQFF.

This clonotype was detected a few times. The chain carries TRBV20-1 and TRBJ2-3; TRBD1 might be the D (6 bases). The CDR3 loop spans 17 amino acids. The germline V gene encodes CDR1 DFQATT and CDR2 SNEGSKA (reference sequence). V was trimmed by 3 bases and J by 7 bases, leaving 26 bases between them. The CDR3 is CSARAQLQGRGINTQYF. As DNA, the CDR3 is TGCAGTGCTAGGGCCCAGCTGCAGGGGAGAGGGATAAATACGCAGTATTTT.

The CDR3 DNA reads TGTGCCAGCGGCCCCACCCCCGCGGCCCACTACGAGCAGTACTTC. Translating it yields CASGPTPAAHYEQYF. The rearrangement uses TRBV7-9 and TRBJ2-7; unclear D gene. The CDR3 contains 15 residues. Trimming shortened V by 8 bases and J by 3 bases, and 20 bases separated the two germline ends. CDR1 is SEHNR, CDR2 FQNEAQ, per germline (reference sequence). Supplemented by reference TRBV7-9 and TRBJ2-7, the full variable domain reads DTGVSQNPRHKITKRGQNVTFRCDPISEHNRLYWYRQTLGQGPEFLTYFQNEAQLEKSRLLSDRFSAERPKGSFSTLEIQRTEQGDSAMYLCASGPTPAAHYEQYFGPGTRLTVT.

The chain combines TRBV24-1 with TRBJ1-5; 7 bases agree with TRBD1. After removal of 3 bases from V and 4 bases from J, the junction contained 5 bases not matched to a gene. Germline V gene data show CDR1 as KGHDR and CDR2 as SFDVKD. The CDR3 is 15 amino acids. The DNA for the CDR3 is TGTGCCACCAGTGATACAGGGGAAAAGAATCAGCCCCAGCATTTT. It yields the protein CATSDTGEKNQPQHF.

This clonotype has at least ten counts. The J gene is TRBJ2-3, the V gene TRBV20-1, with TRBD1 identical over 8 bases. CDR1 and CDR2 (germline): DFQATT, SNEGSKA (reference sequence). This CDR3 is 13 amino acids long. Trimming cost V 7 bases and J 2 bases; bases outside gene matches: 5. The CDR3 region has the DNA TGCAGTGGGCAGGGGGCTTTCACAGATACGCAGTATTTT. Translating gives CSGQGAFTDTQYF.

This clonotype was detected a few times. This chain links TRBV7-6 with TRBJ1-1; perhaps TRBD1 as D (5 bases). The length of the CDR3 is 13 residues. V was cut by 7 bases and J by 1 base, with 10 bases left in between. The germline gives CDR1 SGHVS, CDR2 FNYEAQ. In nucleotides, the CDR3 is TGTGCCAGCACCGCACAGGAGAACACTGAAGCTTTCTTT. Its translation is CASTAQENTEAFF.

This clonotype was seen a handful of times. The CDR3 nucleotides are TGTGCCAGCAGTGGGGCGACCAACTATGGCTACACCTTC. Translating it yields CASSGATNYGYTF. This chain joins TRBV6-1 and TRBJ1-2, with D unresolved. Germline assignment: CDR1 MNHNS and CDR2 SASEGT. V was pared by 4 bases and J by 2 bases, with 8 bases between. This CDR3 has 13 residues.

At least ten counts were recorded for this clonotype. V is TRBV29-1 and J is TRBJ2-1; a possible D gene is TRBD2 (7 bases). The length of the CDR3 is 13 residues. Germline V gene data show CDR1 as SQVTM and CDR2 as ANQGSEA. V dropped 5 bases and J dropped 1 base, with 9 bases sitting between them. The CDR3: CSVRGGSYNEQFF. The CDR3 DNA is TGCAGCGTTAGGGGGGGTTCCTACAATGAGCAGTTCTTC.

This clonotype was picked up a small number of times. The gene calls are TRBV13 and TRBJ2-7, with 9 positions matching TRBD2. V shed 3 bases, J shed 5 bases, and the junction held 8 bases outside the gene matches. The V gene's germline CDR1 is PRHDT and CDR2 FYEKMQ (reference sequence). The CDR3 length is 15 residues. The CDR3 region has the DNA TGTGCCAGCAGCTTTGGGTTAGCGGGAGTTGACGAGCAGTACTTC. The encoded protein is CASSFGLAGVDEQYF.

This clonotype appeared many times. The chain couples TRBV28 to TRBJ2-7; TRBD1 aligns across 7 bases. The CDR3 sequence is 14 residues long. Germline loops: CDR1 MDHEN, CDR2 SYDVKM. V trimming: 5 bases; J trimming: 3 bases; junction bases outside the gene matches: 7. CDR3 nucleotide sequence: TGTGCCAGCAGTGACCGGGACAGAGACTACGAGCAGTACTTC. Translation gives CASSDRDRDYEQYF.

The table lists this clonotype with a few counts. V gene TRBV7-9 combines with J gene TRBJ2-7, with D maybe TRBD1 (6 bases). V dropped 4 bases and J dropped 0 bases, with 13 bases sitting between them. This CDR3 has 15 amino acids. Germline-derived CDR1 and CDR2 are SEHNR and FQNEAQ (reference sequence). The CDR3 DNA is TGTGCCAGCAGCTCGTCGACAGGAGTCTCCTACGAGCAGTACTTC. This translates into CASSSSTGVSYEQYF.

This clonotype was picked up many times. The CDR3 nucleotides are TGTGCCAGCAGTTTATCGGGTCAGGGTGGATTCAATGAGCAGTTCTTC. Its translation is CASSLSGQGGFNEQFF. V and J are TRBV28 and TRBJ2-1, with a weak D call TRBD1 (5 bases). From germline, CDR1 is MDHEN and CDR2 SYDVKM. The V end lost 1 base, the J end lost 6 bases, and 16 bases lay between the germline ends. The length of the CDR3 is 16 residues.

V gene TRBV6-2 or TRBV6-3 combines with J gene TRBJ2-7; tentative D call: TRBD2 (6 bases). The V gene lost 0 bases and the J gene lost 2 bases, with 17 bases spanning the gap. The germline V gene encodes CDR1 MNHEY and CDR2 SVGEGT. This CDR3 is 17 amino acids long. CDR3 amino acids: CASSYSADPSDTYEQYF. Written as DNA, the CDR3 is TGTGCCAGCAGTTACTCGGCTGACCCTAGCGATACCTACGAGCAGTACTTC.

This clonotype was counted ten times or more. The V call is TRBV11-1, the J call TRBJ1-2, with 8 bases that match TRBD1. The CDR3 totals 12 residues. The germline V gene has CDR1 SGHAT and CDR2 FQDESV (reference sequence). V dropped 5 bases and J dropped 7; count of bases not matched to a gene: 3. CDR3 protein: CASSPQGVGYTF. Here the CDR3 DNA reads TGTGCCAGCAGCCCACAGGGGGTTGGCTACACCTTC.

This clonotype was counted at least ten times. The chain joins TRBV29-1 to TRBJ2-1; D is unclear. V lost 5 bases and J 0 bases, leaving 11 bases between the germline ends. CDR3 length: 14 residues. CDR1 is SQVTM, CDR2 ANQGSEA, per germline. The CDR3 DNA follows: TGCAGCGTTTGGCTCAGTAGCTCCTACAATGAGCAGTTCTTC. Encoded protein: CSVWLSSSYNEQFF.

The CDR3 sequence is CASSSTPPASGSADTQYF. The CDR3 coding sequence is TGCGCCAGCAGCTCGACCCCCCCAGCTAGCGGGAGTGCAGATACGCAGTATTTT. J is TRBJ2-3 and V is TRBV5-1, with 10 bases aligning to TRBD2. Germline CDR1 and CDR2: SGHRS and YFSETQ. The V gene end was trimmed by 3 bases and the J gene end by 4 bases; junction bases not matched to a gene: 14. The CDR3 runs to 18 residues. The full variable domain, completed using reference TRBV5-1 and TRBJ2-3, is KAGVTQTPRYLIKTRGQQVTLSCSPISGHRSVSWYQQTPGQGLQFLFEYFSETQRNKGNFPGRFSGRQFSNSRSEMNVSTLELGDSALYLCASSSTPPASGSADTQYFGPGTRLTVL.

The chain uses TRBV5-1 and TRBJ2-3, with TRBD2 matching 8 bases. This CDR3 is 18 amino acids long. With V trimmed by 2 bases and J by 6 bases, 17 bases remained unmatched. Germline V gives CDR1 SGHRS, CDR2 YFSETQ. The CDR3 sequence: CASSLSPRVGRASDTQYF. The CDR3 nucleotides are TGCGCCAGCAGCTTATCGCCCCGTGTCGGGAGGGCCTCGGATACGCAGTATTTT.

This clonotype was seen many times. This chain connects TRBV6-2 or TRBV6-3 to TRBJ2-7, with D tentatively TRBD2 (6 bases). The CDR3 spans 13 residues. CDR1 MNHEY and CDR2 SVGEGT come from the germline V gene. V was shortened by 2 bases and J by 3 bases, with 8 bases between the two germline ends. Here the CDR3 DNA reads TGTGCCAGCAGTTACGGAGGGAGCTACGAGCAGTACTTC. This encodes CASSYGGSYEQYF.

This clonotype was recorded many times. The V call is TRBV11-2, the J call TRBJ2-7; 9 nucleotides line up with TRBD1. Germline-derived CDR1 and CDR2 are SGHAT and FQNNGV. The CDR3 is 15 residues long. J gave up 5 bases and V 1 base, and 6 bases lay outside the gene matches. For the CDR3, the DNA is TGTGCCAGCAGCTTAGGGTACAGGGGGCCAAACGAGCAGTACTTC. Encoded protein: CASSLGYRGPNEQYF.

To note about this clonotype: At one of its ends the junction is not consistent with the germline gene, which may arise from a read error. DNA for the CDR3: TGTGCCAGTAGTATAGATGGTCCAGGGATTAACTGTGGCTACACCTTC. This gives the protein CASSIDGPGINCGYTF. The chain carries TRBV19 and TRBJ1-2; a weak D match, TRBD1 (5 bases). CDR3 length: 16 residues. Germline V lookup: CDR1 LNHDA, CDR2 SQIVND (reference sequence).

This clonotype was counted between two and nine times. The chain employs TRBV12-3 or TRBV12-4 and TRBJ2-7, with TRBD1 identical over 10 bases. There are 14 residues in the CDR3. The ends lost 4 bases at V and 3 bases at J; junction bases unmatched: 3. This CDR3 is CASSWGTGVYEQYF. In DNA form, the CDR3 reads TGTGCCAGCAGTTGGGGGACAGGGGTCTACGAGCAGTACTTC.

The table lists this clonotype with many counts. J is TRBJ2-7 and V is TRBV6-1; D may be TRBD2 (5 bases). CDR1 is MNHNS and CDR2 is SASEGT in the germline V gene. V was shortened by 6 bases and J by 1 base, with 19 bases between the two germline ends. The CDR3 length is 16 residues. DNA of the CDR3: TGTGCCAGCAGACGCTTTGGAGGCCCTACTTCCTACGAGCAGTACTTC. This sequence encodes CASRRFGGPTSYEQYF.

This clonotype was observed at least ten times. The rearrangement links TRBV5-4 to TRBJ1-1; D not certain. Germline V lookup: CDR1 SGHNT, CDR2 YYREEE (reference sequence). The CDR3 is 15 amino acids. V shed 4 bases and J shed 1 base, with 14 bases lying between them. The CDR3 bases are TGTGCCAGCAGCGCTCAGCGGGCCACGAACACTGAAGCTTTCTTT. Translated, it gives CASSAQRATNTEAFF.

This clonotype has just a few counts. The chain combines TRBV18 with TRBJ2-3, with D possibly matching TRBD1 (6 bases). The germline V gene has CDR1 KGHSH and CDR2 LQKENI. This CDR3 has 14 amino acids. V lost 3 bases and J 5 bases, leaving 12 bases between the germline ends. CDR3 bases: TGTGCCAGCTCACCTCTCTCACAGGGAGATACGCAGTATTTT. It specifies CASSPLSQGDTQYF. The variable domain in full, completed from reference TRBV18 and TRBJ2-3, reads NAGVMQNPRHLVRRRGQEARLRCSPMKGHSHVYWYRQLPEEGLKFMVYLQKENIIDESGMPKERFSAEFPKEGPSILRIQQVVRGDSAAYFCASSPLSQGDTQYFGPGTRLTVL.

Notes on this clonotype: This sequence may be a read error, since a much larger clone differs from it by one base. The chain has TRBV7-2 and TRBJ2-7; 7 positions agree with TRBD1. Per germline, CDR1 SGHTA and CDR2 FQGNSA. V dropped 5 bases and J dropped 7; count of bases not matched to a gene: 20. The CDR3 spans 17 residues. This chain's CDR3 is CASSASSRGFSYNEQYF. In DNA, the CDR3 is TGTGCCAGCAGCGCATCATCCAGGGGGTTCTCCTACAATGAGCAGTACTTC.

V usage is TRBV5-1 and J usage is TRBJ2-7, with TRBD2 matching over 12 bases. The CDR3 length is 20 residues. CDR1 and CDR2 from the germline V gene are SGHRS and YFSETQ. V shed 1 base, J shed 2 bases, and the junction held 16 bases outside the gene matches. The CDR3 spells CASSLSPRTGGLAGTYEQYF. In nucleotides, the CDR3 is TGCGCCAGCAGCTTGTCCCCCCGGACAGGAGGACTAGCGGGAACCTACGAGCAGTACTTC.